The rows below give T cell receptor beta chains drawn from one sample of a study of blood T cell repertoires in COVID-19. Data came from immunoSEQ multiplex PCR; TCRdb stores just in-frame clones and leaves some out. The profile shows fewer than 250,000 clones, just over 85% of them singletons. The sequenced sample was peripheral blood. The receptors originated from a man in his fifties with acute or convalescent COVID-19. Both conserved end residues are part of each CDR3. Each record gives: CDR3 length, clone size, V gene, D gene, J gene, CDR3 protein, CDR3 DNA. A D gene is named only where the DNA matches it firmly. Clone size, where shown, is once, few, many, or a class for clones that have expanded.

13,-,TRBV5-1,TRBD1,TRBJ1-2,CASSLTGGFGYTF,TGCGCCAGCAGCTTGACAGGGGGCTTTGGCTACACCTTC
14,-,TRBV5-1,TRBD1,TRBJ1-2,CASSGGQPFYGYTF,TGCGCCAGCAGCGGGGGACAGCCGTTCTATGGCTACACCTTC
13,-,TRBV7-3,TRBD1,TRBJ1-1,CASSPGGKTEAFF,TGTGCCAGCAGCCCAGGGGGCAAGACTGAAGCTTTCTTT
14,-,TRBV11-2,-,TRBJ1-1,CASSFTVMNTEAFF,TGTGCCAGCAGCTTTACAGTTATGAACACTGAAGCTTTCTTT
17,-,TRBV2,-,TRBJ1-6,CASGPAGVHSYNSPLHF,TGTGCCAGCGGTCCCGCAGGGGTACACTCCTATAATTCACCCCTCCACTTT
16,-,TRBV5-6,TRBD1,TRBJ1-4,CASSPAPGTGGEKLFF,TGTGCCAGCAGTCCCGCCCCCGGGACAGGGGGTGAAAAACTGTTTTTT
14,-,TRBV6-5,TRBD1,TRBJ1-1,CASSPPTGGTEAFF,TGTGCCAGCAGTCCCCCGACAGGGGGCACTGAAGCTTTCTTT
13,-,TRBV6-5,-,TRBJ1-1,CASDSGQSTEAFF,TGTGCCAGTGATTCGGGACAATCCACTGAAGCTTTCTTT
13,-,TRBV10-3,-,TRBJ2-3,CAISDRSTDTQYF,TGTGCCATCAGCGACAGGAGCACAGATACGCAGTATTTT
16,-,TRBV4-1,TRBD1,TRBJ1-3,CASSPQTGLSGNTIYF,TGCGCCAGCAGCCCACAGACAGGGCTCTCTGGAAACACCATATATTTT
11,-,TRBV2,TRBD2,TRBJ2-1,CASISRGWQFF,TGTGCCAGCATATCGCGGGGGTGGCAGTTCTTC
15,-,TRBV5-8,TRBD2,TRBJ2-1,CAISQGDYGYNEQFF,TGTGCCATCTCTCAAGGGGACTATGGATACAATGAGCAGTTCTTC
14,few,TRBV21-1,-,TRBJ1-1,CASSRQGAGTEAFF,TGTGCCAGCTCCCGACAGGGGGCAGGGACTGAAGCTTTCTTT
16,-,TRBV6-5,-,TRBJ2-2,CASSFSSKGNTGELFF,TGTGCCAGCAGTTTTTCTAGTAAAGGAAACACCGGGGAGCTGTTTTTT
15,-,TRBV5-1,TRBD1,TRBJ2-3,CASSFSPGQGITQYF,TGCGCCAGCAGCTTTTCCCCGGGACAGGGAATTACGCAGTATTTT
19,few,TRBV4-1,TRBD1,TRBJ1-4,CASSPGTGTAFGTNEKLFF,TGCGCCAGCAGCCCAGGGACAGGGACAGCGTTCGGTACTAATGAAAAACTGTTTTTT
15,-,TRBV30,TRBD2,TRBJ2-1,CAWSVGGGAWYEQFF,TGTGCCTGGAGTGTGGGCGGGGGGGCCTGGTATGAGCAGTTCTTC
16,-,TRBV3-1/TRBV3-2,TRBD1,TRBJ1-4,CASSQGTGTGTEKLFF,TGTGCCAGCAGCCAAGGTACCGGGACAGGGACCGAAAAACTGTTTTTT
13,-,TRBV14,-,TRBJ1-1,CASSAVTGLAAFF,TGTGCCAGCAGCGCCGTAACAGGGTTGGCAGCTTTCTTT
18,-,TRBV14,TRBD1,TRBJ2-1,CASSLYPGQGRYVNEQFF,TGTGCCAGCAGCCTCTATCCCGGACAGGGACGCTATGTTAATGAGCAGTTCTTC
13,-,TRBV5-6,TRBD1,TRBJ1-2,CASSLGQDYGYTF,TGTGCCAGCAGCCTGGGACAGGACTATGGCTACACCTTC
14,-,TRBV2,-,TRBJ1-2,CASSVDRLGYGYTF,TGTGCCAGCAGCGTAGACAGGTTGGGCTATGGCTACACCTTC
13,-,TRBV18,-,TRBJ1-1,CASSPRQDTEAFF,TGTGCCAGCTCACCCCGACAGGACACTGAAGCTTTCTTT
16,-,TRBV19,-,TRBJ1-3,CASSVSSGTAGNTIYF,TGTGCCAGTAGTGTCTCTTCCGGGACTGCGGGAAACACCATATATTTT